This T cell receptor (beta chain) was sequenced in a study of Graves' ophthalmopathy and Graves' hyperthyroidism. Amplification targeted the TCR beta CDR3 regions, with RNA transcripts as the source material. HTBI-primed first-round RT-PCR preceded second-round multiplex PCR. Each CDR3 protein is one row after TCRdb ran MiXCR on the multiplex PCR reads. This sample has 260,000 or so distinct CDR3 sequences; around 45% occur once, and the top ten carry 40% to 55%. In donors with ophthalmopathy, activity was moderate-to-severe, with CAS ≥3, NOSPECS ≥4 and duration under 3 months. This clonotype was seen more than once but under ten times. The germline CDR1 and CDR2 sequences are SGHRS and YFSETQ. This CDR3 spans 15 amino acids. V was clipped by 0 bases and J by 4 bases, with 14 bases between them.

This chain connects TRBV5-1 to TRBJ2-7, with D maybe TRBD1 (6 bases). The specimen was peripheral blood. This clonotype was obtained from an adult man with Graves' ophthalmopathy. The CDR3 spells CASSLDRVRGYEQYF. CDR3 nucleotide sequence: TGCGCCAGCAGCTTGGACAGGGTCAGGGGATACGAGCAGTACTTC.